The TCR beta chain under discussion was sequenced for a study of beta chain features in type 1 diabetes. General study points: Any HLA-type effect on TCRB rearrangement remained unresolved here. The naive, central memory and Treg TCRB repertoires looked more alike in patients than they did in healthy donors.

Details on this clone: Its antigen is not known.

The study reverse transcribed the entire isolated RNA, so it sequenced expressed TCRB transcripts. Clones were read by immunoSEQ multiplex PCR, and TCRdb kept only the in-frame ones, dropping some. The sample contains about 260,000 clones, roughly 70% of which appear only once. Trimming took 2 bases from V and 2 from J, leaving 4 bases between them. The CDR3 covers 14 residues. Looked up from germline, CDR1 is KGHSH and CDR2 is LQKENI. The J gene is TRBJ2-6, the V gene TRBV18, with unresolved D. The specimen sequenced was naive CD4+ T cells from blood. This sequence originates from a man aged 25 to 40 in good health. CDR3 protein: CASSPIAGANVLTF. DNA of the CDR3: TGTGCCAGCTCACCAATAGCTGGGGCCAACGTCCTGACTTTC. The complete variable domain, with remaining parts taken from reference TRBV18 and TRBJ2-6, reads NAGVMQNPRHLVRRRGQEARLRCSPMKGHSHVYWYRQLPEEGLKFMVYLQKENIIDESGMPKERFSAEFPKEGPSILRIQQVVRGDSAAYFCASSPIAGANVLTFGAGSRLTVL.